These 32 T cell receptor beta chains originate from one sample sequenced in a study of graft-versus-host responses after intestinal transplantation. Their specific antigens are unknown. The protocol was immunoSEQ multiplex PCR, while the TCRdb copy is restricted to in-frame clones and leaves out a portion. The top ten hold less than 1.5% of the sample, which has more than 100,000 clones, 93% seen once. The specimen comprised unstimulated CD8+ T cells sorted from spleen or lymph node cells, sampled before intestinal transplant. These receptors all stem from a human donor who received an intestinal transplant.

The CDR3 protein is CASSLDLSGTNTGELFF. The CDR3 DNA follows: TGTGCCAGCAGCTTAGACCTTAGCGGAACGAACACCGGGGAGCTGTTTTTT. V gene TRBV7-7 combines with J gene TRBJ2-2; perhaps TRBD2 as D (6 bases). CDR3 size: 17 residues. The germline V and J ends were trimmed by 1 base and 0 bases, with 12 bases remaining between them. Germline loops: CDR1 SSHAT, CDR2 FNYEAQ (reference sequence). Together with reference TRBV7-7 and TRBJ2-2, the CDR3 gives the full variable domain: GAGVSQSPRYKVTKRGQDVTLRCDPISSHATLYWYQQALGQGPEFLTYFNYEAQPDKSGLPSDRFSAERPEGSISTLTIQRTEQRDSAMYRCASSLDLSGTNTGELFFGEGSRLTVL.

CDR3 nucleotides: TGTGCCTGGAGTGCTGACAATCCCGGGGAGCTGTTTTTT. It codes for CAWSADNPGELFF. The V gene is TRBV30, the J gene TRBJ2-2, with D unresolved. Trimming cost V 1 base and J 6 bases, with 9 bases left between them. CDR1 and CDR2 (germline): GTSNPN, SVGIG (reference sequence). The CDR3 covers 13 residues.

The CDR3 here is CASSEWAGGPNETQYF. In nucleotides, the CDR3 is TGTGCCAGCAGTGAATGGGCGGGGGGGCCGAATGAGACCCAGTACTTC. The rearrangement links TRBV2 to TRBJ2-5, with 9 positions matching TRBD2. Germline V gene data show CDR1 as SNHLY and CDR2 as FYNNEI. CDR3 size: 16 residues. Trimming took 2 bases from V and 5 from J; bases not matched to a gene: 9.

The chain couples TRBV7-9 to TRBJ2-7; D not resolved. Per germline, CDR1 SEHNR and CDR2 FQNEAQ (reference sequence). Between the trimmed V and J ends, which lost 5 bases and 2 bases, there was a span of 13 bases. This CDR3 comprises 14 residues. The CDR3 DNA is TGTGCCAGCAGCCCGCCCACCATGACCTACGAGCAGTACTTC. This codes for CASSPPTMTYEQYF.

This rearrangement joins TRBV6-1 to TRBJ2-3; the match to TRBD1 covers 8 bases. CDR1 is MNHNS, CDR2 SASEGT, per germline. CDR3 length: 15 amino acids. V gave up 6 bases and J gave up 5 bases; unmatched junction bases: 10. CDR3 coding DNA: TGTGCCAGCAGCGGATATGCAGGGGGCGGAGATACGCAGTATTTT. Translating it yields CASSGYAGGGDTQYF.

The V and J genes are TRBV4-1 and TRBJ2-2, with 7 bases aligning to TRBD2. The germline CDR1 and CDR2 sequences are MGHRA and YSYEKL. Unmatched junction bases numbered 4, after V lost 1 base and J lost 5 bases. This CDR3 contains 15 residues. The CDR3 region is CASSQVREATGELFF. As DNA, the CDR3 is TGCGCCAGCAGCCAAGTCCGGGAGGCGACCGGGGAGCTGTTTTTT.

The rearrangement links TRBV12-5 to TRBJ1-5, with a possible D match to TRBD1 (6 bases). The CDR3 has 18 amino acids. Germline V gives CDR1 LGHNT, CDR2 FRNRAP. The V end was cut by 1 base, the J end by 3 bases, with 19 bases between. The CDR3 DNA reads as TGTGCTAGTGGTTTGGGACCAGGCCTTGGGGGGCCCAATCAGCCCCAGCATTTT. Amino acids: CASGLGPGLGGPNQPQHF.

The chain combines TRBV7-2 with TRBJ1-1, with a tentative D call TRBD1 (5 bases). Germline V lookup: CDR1 SGHTA, CDR2 FQGNSA. V shed 6 bases and J shed 6 bases, with 17 bases lying between them. CDR3 length equals 14 residues. CDR3 protein: CASSKSVGVSEAFF. The CDR3 nucleotides read TGTGCCAGCAGTAAATCGGTAGGGGTCTCTGAAGCTTTCTTT.

The chain's CDR3 is CASGGGQSDGYTF. The DNA for the CDR3 is TGTGCCAGCGGGGGGGGGCAATCAGATGGCTACACCTTC. This rearrangement joins TRBV5-6 to TRBJ1-2; tentative D call: TRBD1 (6 bases). The CDR3 runs 13 residues. The V gene's germline CDR1 is SGHDT and CDR2 YYEEEE. The V and J ends lost 7 bases and 6 bases respectively, with 16 bases between them.

V gene TRBV9 combines with J gene TRBJ1-6; D ambiguous. Germline CDR1 and CDR2: SGDLS and YYNGEE. V shed 0 bases and J shed 7 bases, with 14 bases lying between them. CDR3 length: 16 amino acids. Written as DNA, the CDR3 is TGTGCCAGCAGCGTAGCGCGTATCGGGGAGAATTCACCCCTCCACTTT. It translates to CASSVARIGENSPLHF.

The J gene is TRBJ1-2, the V gene TRBV29-1; D gene ambiguous. Trimming stripped 6 bases from V and 0 bases from J, with 8 bases between. Germline assignment: CDR1 SQVTM and CDR2 ANQGSEA. There are 12 residues in the CDR3. The CDR3 bases are TGCAGCGTAATTCAAGCTAACTATGGCTACACCTTC. Protein product: CSVIQANYGYTF. The full variable domain, rest sourced from reference TRBV29-1 and TRBJ1-2, is SAVISQKPSRDICQRGTSLTIQCQVDSQVTMMFWYRQQPGQSLTLIATANQGSEATYESGFVIDKFPISRPNLTFSTLTVSNMSPEDSSIYLCSVIQANYGYTFGSGTRLTVV.

The table lists this clone with a count of one. This sequence joins TRBV6-1 and TRBJ2-2; D is unclear. V gave up 5 bases and J gave up 6 bases, with 10 bases separating them. Germline V gene lookup returns CDR1 MNHNS and CDR2 SASEGT. The CDR3 covers 13 residues. The CDR3 DNA reads TGTGCCAGCAGTCCCCCCCTTCCCGGGGAGCTGTTTTTT. Translating gives CASSPPLPGELFF.

The rearrangement links TRBV27 to TRBJ2-2; D might be TRBD2 (6 bases). Germline CDR1 is MNHEY and CDR2 is SMNVEV (reference sequence). The V end lost 5 bases, the J end lost 5 bases, and 15 bases lay between the germline ends. The CDR3 loop spans 15 amino acids. The CDR3 sequence is CASSPRGGTTGELFF. As DNA, the CDR3 is TGTGCCAGCAGTCCCCGGGGTGGGACTACCGGGGAGCTGTTTTTT.

V gene TRBV6-1 combines with J gene TRBJ1-1, with D perhaps matching TRBD1 (5 bases). CDR3 length equals 13 residues. CDR1 and CDR2 from the germline V gene are MNHNS and SASEGT. Trimming removed 7 bases from V and 4 bases from J, with 13 bases in between. CDR3 in DNA: TGTGCCAGCACGAACCAGGGAAGCACTGAAGCTTTCTTT. Encoded protein: CASTNQGSTEAFF.

V is TRBV13 and J is TRBJ2-3; D may be TRBD1 (5 bases). Germline CDR1 reads PRHDT; CDR2 reads FYEKMQ (reference sequence). V dropped 5 bases and J dropped 2 bases, with 17 bases sitting between them. The CDR3 contains 16 residues. CDR3 amino acids: CASSPTYRRTTDTQYF. The CDR3 coding sequence is TGTGCCAGCAGCCCGACTTACAGGAGAACCACAGATACGCAGTATTTT.

The chain is built from TRBV11-2 and TRBJ2-7; D gene uncertain. The CDR3 spans 13 residues. Germline CDR1 is SGHAT and CDR2 is FQNNGV. V lost 1 base to trimming and J lost 1 base, with 5 bases between them. The CDR3 here is CASSLVLSYEQYF. The DNA of the CDR3 is TGTGCCAGCAGCTTAGTGTTATCCTACGAGCAGTACTTC.

The genes are TRBV6-4 and TRBJ2-1; D is perhaps TRBD1 or TRBD2 (5 bases each). Looked up from germline, CDR1 is MRHNA and CDR2 is SNTAGT. CDR3 size: 11 residues. Trimming removed 3 bases at V and 8 bases at J, with 5 bases between. The CDR3 spells CASSEGDEQFF. CDR3 sequence (DNA): TGTGCCAGCAGTGAGGGGGATGAGCAGTTCTTC.

The chain has TRBV7-9 and TRBJ2-2, with 9 bases identical to TRBD2. Germline CDR1 SEHNR, CDR2 FQNEAQ (reference sequence). V was pared by 3 bases and J by 3 bases, with 2 bases of the junction left unmatched. This CDR3 is 15 amino acids long. The DNA for the CDR3 is TGTGCCAGCAGCTTCCTAGCGGGGCACACCGGGGAGCTGTTTTTT. Protein sequence: CASSFLAGHTGELFF.

J is TRBJ1-1 and V is TRBV16, with D uncertain. The CDR3 loop spans 13 amino acids. V lost 4 bases, J lost 6 bases, and 12 bases lay in between. In germline, CDR1 is KGHSY, CDR2 FQNENV. The CDR3: CASSRHSGAEAFF. The CDR3 region has the DNA TGTGCCAGCAGCCGCCACAGTGGGGCTGAAGCTTTCTTT.

The chain has TRBV18 and TRBJ2-5; D possibly corresponds to TRBD2 (6 bases). Germline V CDR1 and CDR2: KGHSH, LQKENI. The CDR3 consists of 14 residues. V was trimmed by 4 bases and J by 3 bases, leaving 12 bases between them. CDR3 protein: CASSRPGLEETQYF. CDR3 coding DNA: TGTGCCAGCTCACGGCCGGGACTCGAAGAGACCCAGTACTTC.

In its sample, this clone was seen once. This chain uses TRBV5-6 with TRBJ2-1; 7 nucleotides agree with TRBD1. This CDR3 has 13 amino acids. Germline V CDR1 and CDR2: SGHDT, YYEEEE. V gave up 4 bases and J gave up 4 bases; unmatched junction bases: 2. The CDR3 region is CASSQGQYNEQFF. The CDR3 bases are TGTGCCAGCAGCCAGGGACAGTACAATGAGCAGTTCTTC.

The chain links TRBV19 to TRBJ1-2, with 7 nucleotides matching TRBD1. CDR1 is LNHDA and CDR2 is SQIVND in the germline V gene (reference sequence). The CDR3 extends over 15 amino acids. The trim removed 8 bases at V and 4 bases at J, leaving 13 bases unmatched. The CDR3 DNA reads as TGTGCCAGTGATACGACGGGACAGTCGTTCTATGGCTACACCTTC. Encoded protein: CASDTTGQSFYGYTF.

The V and J genes are TRBV30 and TRBJ2-1, with TRBD1 identical over 8 bases. The V and J ends lost 3 bases and 6 bases, in that order; junction bases with no gene match: 13. Per the germline V gene, CDR1 is GTSNPN and CDR2 is SVGIG (reference sequence). There are 16 residues in the CDR3. CDR3 amino acids: CAWRGNPGGAGNEQFF. For the CDR3, the DNA is TGTGCCTGGAGGGGGAACCCAGGGGGCGCCGGCAATGAGCAGTTCTTC.

The chain combines TRBV6-5 with TRBJ1-1, with no clear D. Trimming took 2 bases from V and 0 from J, leaving 7 bases between them. The CDR3 runs 14 residues. Germline V lookup: CDR1 MNHEY, CDR2 SVGAGI. The CDR3: CASSYGPMNTEAFF. CDR3 coding DNA: TGTGCCAGCAGTTACGGACCCATGAACACTGAAGCTTTCTTT.

This chain joins TRBV10-3 and TRBJ1-1, with a possible D match to TRBD1 (5 bases). V was pared by 6 bases and J by 0 bases, with 8 bases between. The CDR3 is 13 amino acids. Germline values: CDR1 ENHRY, CDR2 SYGVKD. For the CDR3, the DNA is TGTGCCATCAGGGGGGGGATGAACACTGAAGCTTTCTTT. It translates to CAIRGGMNTEAFF.

The CDR3 sequence: CASSQVITGSSGNTIYF. CDR3 bases: TGCGCCAGCAGCCAAGTTATTACAGGCTCCTCTGGAAACACCATATATTTT. The V gene is TRBV4-1, the J gene TRBJ1-3; the D gene is possibly TRBD1 (5 bases). The CDR3 covers 17 residues. Trimming took 1 base from V and 0 from J, leaving 13 bases between them. Per the germline V gene, CDR1 is MGHRA and CDR2 is YSYEKL.

The chain couples TRBV7-6 to TRBJ1-1; no reliable D call. Germline values: CDR1 SGHVS, CDR2 FNYEAQ. V was cut by 2 bases and J by 7 bases, with 11 bases left in between. The CDR3 has 13 amino acids. The CDR3 protein is CASSLNPIDEAFF. The CDR3 region has the DNA TGTGCCAGCAGCTTAAACCCGATAGATGAAGCTTTCTTT. Filled out from reference TRBV7-6 and TRBJ1-1, the complete variable domain reads GAGVSQSPRYKVTKRGQDVALRCDPISGHVSLYWYRQALGQGPEFLTYFNYEAQQDKSGLPNDRFSAERPEGSISTLTIQRTEQRDSAMYRCASSLNPIDEAFFGQGTRLTVV.

This clone was found a few times. The rearrangement joins TRBV4-1 to TRBJ1-2; 9 nucleotides align to TRBD1. CDR1 and CDR2 (germline): MGHRA, YSYEKL. This CDR3 is built from 14 residues. With V trimmed by 3 bases and J by 6 bases, 5 bases remained unmatched. The CDR3 DNA reads TGCGCCAGCAGCCAGTCTTGGACAGGGGATGGCTACACCTTC. This encodes CASSQSWTGDGYTF.

J is TRBJ2-1 and V is TRBV10-2; D is undetermined. Deletions cut 7 bases from V and 0 bases from J, with 7 bases between. CDR3 length equals 13 residues. Germline loops: CDR1 WSHSY, CDR2 SAAADI. The CDR3 loop reads CASTESSYNEQFF. In DNA form, the CDR3 reads TGCGCCAGCACCGAAAGCTCCTACAATGAGCAGTTCTTC.

As DNA, the CDR3 is TGTGCCAGCAGCTTTCTGGATAGCAATCAGCCCCAGCATTTT. Encoded protein: CASSFLDSNQPQHF. The chain recombines TRBV11-2 with TRBJ1-5; the D is unclear. The V gene lost 3 bases and the J gene lost 0 bases, with 6 bases spanning the gap. The CDR3 runs to 14 residues. CDR1 and CDR2 (germline): SGHAT, FQNNGV.

This chain uses TRBV27 with TRBJ2-1; D unresolved. Germline V CDR1 and CDR2: MNHEY, SMNVEV (reference sequence). Trimming cost V 5 bases and J 5 bases, with 7 bases left between them. The CDR3 contains 12 residues. The CDR3 here is CASSNPNNEQFF. Written as DNA, the CDR3 is TGTGCCAGCAGTAATCCCAACAATGAGCAGTTCTTC.

The chain employs TRBV15 and TRBJ1-5; 7 bases line up with TRBD1. Germline-derived CDR1 and CDR2 are LNHNV and YYDKDF (reference sequence). The V and J ends lost 9 bases and 1 base, in that order; junction bases with no gene match: 3. This CDR3 is built from 13 residues. The CDR3 here is CATGGMSNQPQHF. The CDR3 bases are TGTGCCACAGGGGGCATGAGCAATCAGCCCCAGCATTTT.